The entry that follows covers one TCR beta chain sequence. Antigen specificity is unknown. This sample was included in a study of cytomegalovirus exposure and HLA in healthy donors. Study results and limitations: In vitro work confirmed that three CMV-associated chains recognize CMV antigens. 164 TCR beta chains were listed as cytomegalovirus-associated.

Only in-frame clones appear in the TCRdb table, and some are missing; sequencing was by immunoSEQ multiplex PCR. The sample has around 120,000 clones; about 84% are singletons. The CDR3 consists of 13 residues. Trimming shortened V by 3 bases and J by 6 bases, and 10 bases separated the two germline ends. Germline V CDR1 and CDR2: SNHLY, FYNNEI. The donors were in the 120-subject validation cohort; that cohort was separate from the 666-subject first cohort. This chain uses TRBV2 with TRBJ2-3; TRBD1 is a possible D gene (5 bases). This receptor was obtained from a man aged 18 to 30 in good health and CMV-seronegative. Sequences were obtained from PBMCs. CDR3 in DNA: TGTGCCAGCAGTGAGGGGCGGTTGGATACGCAGTATTTT. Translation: CASSEGRLDTQYF.